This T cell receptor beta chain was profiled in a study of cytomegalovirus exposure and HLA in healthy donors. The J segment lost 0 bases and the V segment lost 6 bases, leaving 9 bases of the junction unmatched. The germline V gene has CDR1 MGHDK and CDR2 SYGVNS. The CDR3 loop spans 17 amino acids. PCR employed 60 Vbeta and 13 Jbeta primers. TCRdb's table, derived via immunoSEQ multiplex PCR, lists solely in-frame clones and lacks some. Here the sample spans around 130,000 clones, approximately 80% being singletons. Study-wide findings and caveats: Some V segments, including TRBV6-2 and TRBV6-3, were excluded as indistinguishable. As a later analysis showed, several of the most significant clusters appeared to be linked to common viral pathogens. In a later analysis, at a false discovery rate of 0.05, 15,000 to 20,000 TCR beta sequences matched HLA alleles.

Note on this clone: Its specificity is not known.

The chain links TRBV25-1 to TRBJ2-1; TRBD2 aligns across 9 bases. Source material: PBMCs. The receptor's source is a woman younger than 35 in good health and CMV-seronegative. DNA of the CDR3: TGTGCCAGCAGCTCGACTAGCGGTTCTAGCTCCTACAATGAGCAGTTCTTC. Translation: CASSSTSGSSSYNEQFF.